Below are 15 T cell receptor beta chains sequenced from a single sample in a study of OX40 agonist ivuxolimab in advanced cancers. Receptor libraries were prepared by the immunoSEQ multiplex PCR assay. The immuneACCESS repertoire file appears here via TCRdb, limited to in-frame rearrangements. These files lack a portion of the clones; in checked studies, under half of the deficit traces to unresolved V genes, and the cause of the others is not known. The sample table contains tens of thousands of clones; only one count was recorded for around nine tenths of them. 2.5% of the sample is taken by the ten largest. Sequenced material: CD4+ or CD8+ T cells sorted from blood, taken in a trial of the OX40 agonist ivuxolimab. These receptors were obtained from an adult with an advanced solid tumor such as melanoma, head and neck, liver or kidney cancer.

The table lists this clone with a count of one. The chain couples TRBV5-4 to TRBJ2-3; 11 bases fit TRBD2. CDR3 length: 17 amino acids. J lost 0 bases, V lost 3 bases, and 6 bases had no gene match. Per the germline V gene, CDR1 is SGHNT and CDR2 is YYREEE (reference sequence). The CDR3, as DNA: TGTGCCAGCAGCTCCCGTTTAGCGGGGGGGAGCACAGATACGCAGTATTTT. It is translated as CASSSRLAGGSTDTQYF.

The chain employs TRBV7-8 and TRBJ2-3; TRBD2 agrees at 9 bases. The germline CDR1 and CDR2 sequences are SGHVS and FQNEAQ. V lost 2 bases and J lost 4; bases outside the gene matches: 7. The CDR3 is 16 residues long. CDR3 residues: CASSLFAGGVSDTQYF. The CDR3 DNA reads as TGTGCCAGCAGCTTATTTGCGGGGGGGGTATCAGATACGCAGTATTTT.

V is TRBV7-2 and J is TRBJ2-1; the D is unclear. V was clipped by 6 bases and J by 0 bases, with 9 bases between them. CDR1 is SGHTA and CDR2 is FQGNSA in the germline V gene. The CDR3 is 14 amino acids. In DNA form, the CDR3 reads TGTGCCAGCAGTCAGCTCTTCTCCTACAATGAGCAGTTCTTC. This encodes CASSQLFSYNEQFF.

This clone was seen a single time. CDR3 DNA: TGTGCCAGCAGCATAATCCCGCCGAATTCACCCCTCCACTTT. Protein: CASSIIPPNSPLHF. The rearrangement links TRBV9 to TRBJ1-6; D is unresolved. Looked up from germline, CDR1 is SGDLS and CDR2 is YYNGEE. The ends were cut back, 4 bases at V and 7 bases at J, with 12 bases in the middle. This CDR3 region has 14 residues. The full variable domain, in which reference TRBV9 and TRBJ1-6 provide the parts outside the CDR3, is DSGVTQTPKHLITATGQRVTLRCSPRSGDLSVYWYQQSLDQGLQFLIQYYNGEERAKGNILERFSAQQFPDLHSELNLSSLELGDSALYFCASSIIPPNSPLHFGNGTRLTVT.

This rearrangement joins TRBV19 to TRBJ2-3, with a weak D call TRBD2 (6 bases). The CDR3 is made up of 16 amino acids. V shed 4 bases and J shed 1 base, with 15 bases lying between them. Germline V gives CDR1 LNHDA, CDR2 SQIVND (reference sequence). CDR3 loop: CASSNPEGGRTDTQYF. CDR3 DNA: TGTGCCAGTAGTAACCCGGAGGGCGGTCGCACAGATACGCAGTATTTT. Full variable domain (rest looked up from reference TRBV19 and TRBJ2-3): DGGITQSPKYLFRKEGQNVTLSCEQNLNHDAMYWYRQDPGQGLRLIYYSQIVNDFQKGDIAEGYSVSREKKESFPLTVTSAQKNPTAFYLCASSNPEGGRTDTQYFGPGTRLTVL.

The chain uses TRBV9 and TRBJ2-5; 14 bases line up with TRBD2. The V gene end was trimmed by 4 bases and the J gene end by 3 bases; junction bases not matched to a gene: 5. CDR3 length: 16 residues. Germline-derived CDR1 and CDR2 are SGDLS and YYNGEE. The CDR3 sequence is CASSPTSGGAKETQYF. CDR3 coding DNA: TGTGCCAGCAGCCCGACTAGCGGGGGGGCTAAAGAGACCCAGTACTTC. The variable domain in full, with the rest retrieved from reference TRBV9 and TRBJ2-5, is DSGVTQTPKHLITATGQRVTLRCSPRSGDLSVYWYQQSLDQGLQFLIQYYNGEERAKGNILERFSAQQFPDLHSELNLSSLELGDSALYFCASSPTSGGAKETQYFGPGTRLLVL.

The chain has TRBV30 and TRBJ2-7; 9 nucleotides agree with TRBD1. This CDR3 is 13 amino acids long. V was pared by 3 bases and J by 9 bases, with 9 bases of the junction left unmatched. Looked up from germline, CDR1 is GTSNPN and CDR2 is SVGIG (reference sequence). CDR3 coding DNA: TGTGCCTGGAGCAGGACAGGGGTGGATTGGCAGTACTTC. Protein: CAWSRTGVDWQYF.

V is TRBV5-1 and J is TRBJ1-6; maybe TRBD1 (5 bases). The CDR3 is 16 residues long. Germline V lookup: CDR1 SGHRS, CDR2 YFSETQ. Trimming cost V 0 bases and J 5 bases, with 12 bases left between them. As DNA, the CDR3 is TGCGCCAGCAGCTTGGATCCGGGACGGAATAATTCACCCCTCCACTTT. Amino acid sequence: CASSLDPGRNNSPLHF. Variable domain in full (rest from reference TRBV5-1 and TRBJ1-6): KAGVTQTPRYLIKTRGQQVTLSCSPISGHRSVSWYQQTPGQGLQFLFEYFSETQRNKGNFPGRFSGRQFSNSRSEMNVSTLELGDSALYLCASSLDPGRNNSPLHFGNGTRLTVT.

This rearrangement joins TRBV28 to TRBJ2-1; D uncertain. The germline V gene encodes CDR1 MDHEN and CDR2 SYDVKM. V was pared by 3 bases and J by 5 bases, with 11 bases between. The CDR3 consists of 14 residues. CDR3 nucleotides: TGTGCCAGCAGTTTGACCCCGGATGACAATGAGCAGTTCTTC. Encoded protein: CASSLTPDDNEQFF. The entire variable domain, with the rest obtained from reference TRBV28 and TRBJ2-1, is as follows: DVKVTQSSRYLVKRTGEKVFLECVQDMDHENMFWYRQDPGLGLRLIYFSYDVKMKEKGDIPEGYSVSREKKERFSLILESASTNQTSMYLCASSLTPDDNEQFFGPGTRLTVL.

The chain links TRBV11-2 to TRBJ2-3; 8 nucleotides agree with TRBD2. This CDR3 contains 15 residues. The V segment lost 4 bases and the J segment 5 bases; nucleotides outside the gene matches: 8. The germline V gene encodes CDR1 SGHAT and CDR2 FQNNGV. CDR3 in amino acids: CASSSGSGVQDTQYF. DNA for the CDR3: TGTGCCAGCAGCTCGGGTAGCGGGGTACAAGATACGCAGTATTTT.

The CDR3 is CASSTYGQGAGYTF. In DNA, the CDR3 is TGTGCCAGCTCCACTTACGGACAGGGGGCTGGCTACACCTTC. The V call is TRBV28, the J call TRBJ1-2; TRBD1 matches 11 bases. The CDR3 has 14 amino acids. Looked up from germline, CDR1 is MDHEN and CDR2 is SYDVKM. J was trimmed by 7 bases and V by 8 bases; bases with no gene match: 9.

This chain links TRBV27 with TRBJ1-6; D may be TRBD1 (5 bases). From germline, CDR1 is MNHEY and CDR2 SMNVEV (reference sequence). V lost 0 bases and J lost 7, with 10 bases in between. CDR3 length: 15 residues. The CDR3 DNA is TGTGCCAGCAGTTTATCGAGTGGGGGAAATTCACCCCTCCACTTT. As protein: CASSLSSGGNSPLHF.

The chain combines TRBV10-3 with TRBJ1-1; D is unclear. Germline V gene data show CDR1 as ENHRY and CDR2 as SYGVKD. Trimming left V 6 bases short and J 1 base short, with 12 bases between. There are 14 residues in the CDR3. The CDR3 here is CAISGGRENTEAFF. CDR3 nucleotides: TGTGCCATCAGCGGTGGGCGGGAGAACACTGAAGCTTTCTTT.

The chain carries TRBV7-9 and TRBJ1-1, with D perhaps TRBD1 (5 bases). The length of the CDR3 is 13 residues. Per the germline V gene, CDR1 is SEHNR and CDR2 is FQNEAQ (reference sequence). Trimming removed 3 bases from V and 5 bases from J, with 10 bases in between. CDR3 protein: CASSLGGETEAFF. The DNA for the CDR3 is TGTGCCAGCAGCTTGGGAGGGGAAACTGAAGCTTTCTTT.

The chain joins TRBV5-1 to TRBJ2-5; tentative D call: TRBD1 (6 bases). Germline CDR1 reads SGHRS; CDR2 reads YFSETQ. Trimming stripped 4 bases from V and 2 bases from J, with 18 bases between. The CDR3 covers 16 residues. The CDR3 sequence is CASSLGLNRGQETQYF. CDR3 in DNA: TGCGCCAGCAGCCTCGGACTGAATAGGGGGCAAGAGACCCAGTACTTC.